The 15 T cell receptor beta chains below were found in one sample sequenced in a study of T cells in Graves' hyperthyroidism and ophthalmopathy. Researchers took RNA transcripts and amplified the TCR beta CDR3 regions from them. HTBI primers were used for first-round RT-PCR of the TCR CDR3. Each CDR3 protein is one row after TCRdb ran MiXCR on the multiplex PCR reads. Altogether about 290,000 distinct CDR3 sequences are present, approximately 12% being singletons, with the ten largest covering roughly 8%. The sequenced material came from blood. These TCRs come from a young woman with Graves' hyperthyroidism that later progressed to Graves' ophthalmopathy.

This clonotype was observed many times. This chain connects TRBV12-3 or TRBV12-4 to TRBJ2-7; maybe TRBD2 (6 bases). This CDR3 spans 14 amino acids. The V and J ends lost 1 base and 6 bases respectively, with 13 bases between them. The CDR3 loop is CASSLGPLGGEQYF. The CDR3, as DNA: TGTGCCAGCAGTTTAGGCCCCCTCGGGGGCGAGCAGTACTTC.

Only a few counts were recorded for this clonotype. This sequence joins TRBV29-1 and TRBJ1-1; the D gene is possibly TRBD1 (5 bases). There are 15 residues in the CDR3. The V gene's germline CDR1 is SQVTM and CDR2 ANQGSEA. Trimming took off 6 bases at V and 4 bases at J, with 21 bases between the two ends. This CDR3 reads CSVRSYGAGGTEAFF. DNA of the CDR3: TGCAGCGTCCGTTCGTATGGGGCGGGAGGCACTGAAGCTTTCTTT. Combining the CDR3 with reference TRBV29-1 and TRBJ1-1 gives the whole variable domain SAVISQKPSRDICQRGTSLTIQCQVDSQVTMMFWYRQQPGQSLTLIATANQGSEATYESGFVIDKFPISRPNLTFSTLTVSNMSPEDSSIYLCSVRSYGAGGTEAFFGQGTRLTVV.

This rearrangement joins TRBV20-1 to TRBJ2-3, with TRBD2 matching 11 bases. Germline V lookup: CDR1 DFQATT, CDR2 SNEGSKA (reference sequence). The CDR3 is 16 amino acids. J was trimmed by 5 bases and V by 3 bases; bases with no gene match: 10. CDR3 protein: CSARGELAGVGDTQYF. The CDR3 nucleotides read TGCAGTGCTAGGGGTGAACTAGCGGGAGTTGGAGATACGCAGTATTTT.

This clonotype occurred a few times. The chain joins TRBV5-1 to TRBJ2-4, with D hard to call. The CDR3 is made up of 14 amino acids. Germline V gene data show CDR1 as SGHRS and CDR2 as YFSETQ. The ends were cut back, 4 bases at V and 8 bases at J, with 16 bases in the middle. CDR3 region: CASSGWYAPDIQYF. For the CDR3, the DNA is TGCGCCAGCAGCGGGTGGTATGCACCAGACATTCAGTACTTC.

This clonotype was seen only a few times. The chain is built from TRBV29-1 and TRBJ1-2, with no clear D. The CDR3 sequence is 13 residues long. The V gene's germline CDR1 is SQVTM and CDR2 ANQGSEA. The V end lost 7 bases, the J end lost 2 bases, and 14 bases lay between the germline ends. The CDR3: CSDLAGSNYGYTF. For the CDR3, the DNA is TGCAGCGACCTTGCGGGGTCGAACTATGGCTACACCTTC.

The V gene is TRBV20-1, the J gene TRBJ2-7; TRBD1 might be the D (6 bases). This CDR3 contains 13 residues. Germline V gene sequence: CDR1 DFQATT, CDR2 SNEGSKA (reference sequence). Trimming took 3 bases from V and 3 from J, leaving 12 bases between them. DNA for the CDR3: TGCAGTGCTAGTAGAGGGACAAGCTACGAGCAGTACTTC. This sequence encodes CSASRGTSYEQYF.

Ten or more counts support this clonotype. The rearrangement uses TRBV7-9 and TRBJ1-5, with unresolved D. CDR1 is SEHNR and CDR2 is FQNEAQ in the germline V gene (reference sequence). The CDR3 consists of 14 residues. Trimming pared 1 base from V and 3 bases from J, leaving 7 bases between. CDR3 residues: CASSLGDYNQPQHF. CDR3 in DNA: TGTGCCAGCAGCTTAGGGGATTACAATCAGCCCCAGCATTTT. Full variable domain (rest looked up from reference TRBV7-9 and TRBJ1-5): DTGVSQNPRHKITKRGQNVTFRCDPISEHNRLYWYRQTLGQGPEFLTYFQNEAQLEKSRLLSDRFSAERPKGSFSTLEIQRTEQGDSAMYLCASSLGDYNQPQHFGDGTRLSIL.

Ten or more counts support this clonotype. This chain joins TRBV6-1 and TRBJ2-7; TRBD2 matches 14 bases. The germline gives CDR1 MNHNS, CDR2 SASEGT. CDR3 length: 16 amino acids. V shed 5 bases and J 2 bases; nucleotides not matched to a gene: 5. CDR3 coding DNA: TGTGCCAGCAGTCGGGGACTAGCGGGAGACCCCTACGAGCAGTACTTC. Translated, it gives CASSRGLAGDPYEQYF.

The chain couples TRBV15 to TRBJ1-5, with D maybe TRBD1 (6 bases). From germline, CDR1 is LNHNV and CDR2 YYDKDF (reference sequence). There are 15 residues in the CDR3. Trimming took off 5 bases at V and 2 bases at J, with 13 bases between the two ends. The CDR3 protein is CATSGRTARNQPQHF. The CDR3 bases are TGTGCCACCAGCGGGCGGACAGCTCGCAATCAGCCCCAGCATTTT.

This chain connects TRBV4-1 to TRBJ2-5; possibly TRBD1 for D (5 bases). Germline-derived CDR1 and CDR2 are MGHRA and YSYEKL. This CDR3 region has 14 residues. V lost 2 bases to trimming and J lost 7 bases, with 14 bases between them. The CDR3 DNA is TGCGCCAGCAGCCAACAGAAGGGGTTGGGGACCCAGTACTTC. This codes for CASSQQKGLGTQYF.

Here the CDR3 DNA reads TGTGCCAGCAGCTTAGGGCTGGCAGGGGGCAATCAGCCCCAGCATTTT. It codes for CASSLGLAGGNQPQHF. The rearrangement links TRBV11-2 to TRBJ1-5, with D possibly matching TRBD1 (6 bases). Germline V CDR1 and CDR2: SGHAT, FQNNGV. Trimming stripped 1 base from V and 2 bases from J, with 12 bases between. The CDR3 consists of 16 residues. Full variable domain (outside the CDR3, taken from reference TRBV11-2 and TRBJ1-5): EAGVAQSPRYKIIEKRQSVAFWCNPISGHATLYWYQQILGQGPKLLIQFQNNGVVDDSQLPKDRFSAERLKGVDSTLKIQPAKLEDSAVYLCASSLGLAGGNQPQHFGDGTRLSIL.

This clonotype was detected ten times or more. The chain combines TRBV12-3 or TRBV12-4 with TRBJ1-6; D call uncertain. The V end lost 5 bases, the J end lost 7 bases, and 15 bases lay between the germline ends. The CDR3 sequence is 15 residues long. CDR3: CASSPPGVTNSPLHF. In DNA form, the CDR3 reads TGTGCCAGCAGTCCTCCCGGGGTCACAAATTCACCCCTCCACTTT.

In this sample, this clonotype turned up many times. This chain joins TRBV30 and TRBJ1-2; weak D call: TRBD1 (5 bases). The CDR3 runs 12 residues. In germline, CDR1 is GTSNPN, CDR2 SVGIG (reference sequence). V lost 2 bases to trimming and J lost 4 bases, with 8 bases between them. The CDR3 DNA is TGTGCCTGGAGTCCCACAGGCTATGGCTACACCTTC. Translation gives CAWSPTGYGYTF.

This clonotype was seen repeatedly, ten times or more. The V call is TRBV27, the J call TRBJ2-5; no firm D call. Germline V gene sequence: CDR1 MNHEY, CDR2 SMNVEV (reference sequence). The CDR3 runs 14 residues. V dropped 2 bases and J dropped 4 bases, with 11 bases sitting between them. The CDR3 sequence: CASSLIPFRETQYF. CDR3 in DNA: TGTGCCAGCAGTTTAATCCCGTTCAGAGAGACCCAGTACTTC.

This clonotype was detected ten times or more. The chain employs TRBV27 and TRBJ2-5; 9 bases are shared with TRBD2. Germline V gene lookup returns CDR1 MNHEY and CDR2 SMNVEV (reference sequence). The CDR3 totals 15 residues. With 3 bases clipped from V and 1 base from J, the junction kept 3 bases outside the gene matches. The CDR3 protein is CASSLAGGSQETQYF. The DNA of the CDR3 is TGTGCCAGCAGTTTGGCGGGAGGGAGCCAAGAGACCCAGTACTTC.